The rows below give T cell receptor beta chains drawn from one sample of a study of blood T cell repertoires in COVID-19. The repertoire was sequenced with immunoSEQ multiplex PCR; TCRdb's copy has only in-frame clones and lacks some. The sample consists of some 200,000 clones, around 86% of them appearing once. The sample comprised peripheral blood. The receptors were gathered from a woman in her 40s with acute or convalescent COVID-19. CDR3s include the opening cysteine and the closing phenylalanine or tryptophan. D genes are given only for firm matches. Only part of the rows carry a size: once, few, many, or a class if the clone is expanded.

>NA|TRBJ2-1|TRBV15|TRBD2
TGTGCCACCAGCAGAGGTAATAGCGGGTTCTACAATGAGCAGTTCTTC
CATSRGNSGFYNEQFF
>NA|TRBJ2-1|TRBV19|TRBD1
TGTGCCAGCAAATACAGGGGGTTATTGGATGAGCAGTTCTTC
CASKYRGLLDEQFF
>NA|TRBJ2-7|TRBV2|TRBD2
TGTGCCAGCAGTGGGACTAGCGGGGTAGAGCAGTACTTC
CASSGTSGVEQYF
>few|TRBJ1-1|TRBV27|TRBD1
TGTGCCAGCATGAGGGACAGGGGAACCGCGAACACTGAAGCTTTCTTT
CASMRDRGTANTEAFF
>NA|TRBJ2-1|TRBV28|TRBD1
TGTGCCAGCAGTAACCACAGGGGTTTCTACAATGAGCAGTTCTTC
CASSNHRGFYNEQFF
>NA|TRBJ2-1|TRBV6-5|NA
TGTGCCAGCAGTTACTTCTCGAGCTCCTACAATGAGCAGTTCTTC
CASSYFSSSYNEQFF
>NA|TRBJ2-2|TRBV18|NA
TGTGCCAGCTCGTCTGCAGGGGCAGCCGGGGAGCTGTTTTTT
CASSSAGAAGELFF
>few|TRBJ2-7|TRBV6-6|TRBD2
TGTGCCAGCGGATTTAAGCGGACTAGACTAGACGAGCAGTACTTC
CASGFKRTRLDEQYF
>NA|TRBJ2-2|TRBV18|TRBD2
TGTGCCAGCACAGCAATTAGCGGGATGACTACCGGGGAGCTGTTTTTT
CASTAISGMTTGELFF
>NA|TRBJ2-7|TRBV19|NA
TGTGCCAGTAGTATCTCGGGTCCCTTATCCTACGAGCAGTACTTC
CASSISGPLSYEQYF
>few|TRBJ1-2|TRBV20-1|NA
TGCAGGACTGCGAACTATGGCTACACCTTC
CRTANYGYTF
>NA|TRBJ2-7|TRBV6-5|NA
TGTGCCAGCAGTATTGCGGGCGAGCAGTACTTC
CASSIAGEQYF
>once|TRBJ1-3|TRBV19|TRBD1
TGTGCCAGTAGGCCTACAGGGGTAGGAAACACCATATATTTT
CASRPTGVGNTIYF
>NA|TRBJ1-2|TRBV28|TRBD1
TGTGCCAGCAGTACCCAGGGACAGGGGCGGGGCGGCTACACCTTC
CASSTQGQGRGGYTF
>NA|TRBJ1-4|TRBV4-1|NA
TGCGCCAGCAGCCCCACTCCCGAGCCACGGAAACTGTTTTTT
CASSPTPEPRKLFF
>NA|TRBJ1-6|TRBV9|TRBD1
TGTGCCAGCAGCGTAAAGGGGGCGGGTTCACCCCTCCACTTT
CASSVKGAGSPLHF
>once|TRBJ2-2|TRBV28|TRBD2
TGTGCCAGCAAGAACCCTAGCGGGAGCGGGGAGCTGTTTTTT
CASKNPSGSGELFF
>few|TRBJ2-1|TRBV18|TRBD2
TGTGCCAGCTCACCACCAGAACTAGCGGGAGAAGGGGAGCAGTTCTTC
CASSPPELAGEGEQFF
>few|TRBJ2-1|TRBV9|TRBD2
TGTGCCAGCAGCGTAGACCCTTCGGGGGCGGGGGGGTACAATGAGCAGTTCTTC
CASSVDPSGAGGYNEQFF
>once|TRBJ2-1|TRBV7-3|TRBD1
TGTGCCAGCAGCTCGACAGGGGACGGATACAATGAGCAGTTCTTC
CASSSTGDGYNEQFF
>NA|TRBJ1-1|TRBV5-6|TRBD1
TGTGCCAGCAGCCCGGGACAGTTTTACATGAACACTGAAGCTTTCTTT
CASSPGQFYMNTEAFF
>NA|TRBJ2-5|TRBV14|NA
TGTGCCAGCAGCCAAGATAAGATTTCGGGGGAGACCCAGTACTTC
CASSQDKISGETQYF
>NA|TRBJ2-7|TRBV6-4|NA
TGTGCCAGCAGGGTACGACGGGTTTTGGAGCAGTACTTC
CASRVRRVLEQYF
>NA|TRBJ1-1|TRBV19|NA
TGTGCCAGTAGAAATCATCTAGGTACTGAAGCTTTCTTT
CASRNHLGTEAFF
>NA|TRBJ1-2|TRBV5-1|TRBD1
TGCGCCAGCAGCTGGGAACGACAGGGGGCTCACTATGGCTACACCTTC
CASSWERQGAHYGYTF
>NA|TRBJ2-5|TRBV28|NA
TGTGCCAGCAGATTAGGAGGGGATCAGGAGACCCAGTACTTC
CASRLGGDQETQYF
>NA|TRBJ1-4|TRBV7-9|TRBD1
TGTGCCAGCAGCTCAGGACAGGGGGCTCTGGAAAAACTGTTTTTT
CASSSGQGALEKLFF
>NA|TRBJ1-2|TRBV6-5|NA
TGTGCCAGCAGTCCCTACACTGGGAGTGGCTACACCTTC
CASSPYTGSGYTF
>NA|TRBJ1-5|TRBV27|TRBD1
TGTGCCAGCAGTACTGGACAGGGAAGCAATCAGCCCCAGCATTTT
CASSTGQGSNQPQHF
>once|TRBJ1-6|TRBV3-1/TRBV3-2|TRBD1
TGTGCCAGCAGCCTTCCCGGACAGGGGGGGAATTCACCCCTCCACTTT
CASSLPGQGGNSPLHF
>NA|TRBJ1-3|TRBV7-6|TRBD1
TGTGCCAGCAGGCACACCCGTAAACCGGGACAGGGTACCCTCTCTGGAAACACCATATATTTT
CASRHTRKPGQGTLSGNTIYF
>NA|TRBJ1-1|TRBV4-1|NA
TGCGCCAGCAGCCATGCGACCGCGATCAGGGCTTTCTTT
CASSHATAIRAFF
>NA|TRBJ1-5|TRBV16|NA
TGTGCCAGCAGCCAGGAACCGCAATTATCGGGGGTGGCCAATCAGCCCCAGCATTTT
CASSQEPQLSGVANQPQHF
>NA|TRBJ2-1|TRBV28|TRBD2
TGTGCCAGCAGTTTACAAGCGGGAGGGTGGTACAATGAGCAGTTCTTC
CASSLQAGGWYNEQFF
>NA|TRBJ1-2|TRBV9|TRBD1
TGTGCCAGCAGGTCACAGGGGGCGCTTAAGCTTTCGTATGGCTACACCTTC
CASRSQGALKLSYGYTF
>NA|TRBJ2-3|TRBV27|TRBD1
TGTGCCAGCAGTTTAAAATCCCCCTCAGGGACAGGGAGGACAGATACGCAGTATTTT
CASSLKSPSGTGRTDTQYF
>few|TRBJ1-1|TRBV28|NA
TGTGCCAGCAGTGAAAGCTGGAGAGCTTTCTTT
CASSESWRAFF
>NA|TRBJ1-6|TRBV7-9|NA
TGTGCCAGCAGCACAGGCAATTCACCCCTCCACTTT
CASSTGNSPLHF
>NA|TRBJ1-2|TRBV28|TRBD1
TGTGCCAGCAGTTCGGGACAGGGGGCGCTTGGCTACACCTTC
CASSSGQGALGYTF
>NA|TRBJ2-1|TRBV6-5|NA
TGTGCCAGCAGCCTGACTAGACGATTGGCCAATGAGCAGTTCTTC
CASSLTRRLANEQFF
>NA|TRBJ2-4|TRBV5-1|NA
TGCGCCAGCAGCTTGGGGGGCACCGTCCAAAACATTCAGTACTTC
CASSLGGTVQNIQYF
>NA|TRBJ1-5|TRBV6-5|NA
TGTGCCAGCAGTCCCAGGGGATATAGCAATCAGCCCCAGCATTTT
CASSPRGYSNQPQHF
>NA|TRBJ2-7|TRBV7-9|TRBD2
TGTGCCAGCAGCTTCCCAGGACTAGCGGTATCCTACGAGCAGTACTTC
CASSFPGLAVSYEQYF
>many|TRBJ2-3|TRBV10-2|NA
TGCGCCAGTCGAACAGGGAAACTCACAGATACGCAGTATTTT
CASRTGKLTDTQYF
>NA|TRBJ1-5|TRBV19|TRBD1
TGTGCCAGTAGCCTACTCACAGGGGATCAGCCCCAGCATTTT
CASSLLTGDQPQHF
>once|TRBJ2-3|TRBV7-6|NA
TGTGCCAGCAGCTTAGGTTTAGGACACCGCACAGATACGCAGTATTTT
CASSLGLGHRTDTQYF
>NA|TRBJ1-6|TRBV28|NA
TGTGCCAGCAGCCTCGGGGGTCTGGTTGGTTCACCCCTCCACTTT
CASSLGGLVGSPLHF
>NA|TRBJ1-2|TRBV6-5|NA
TGTGCCAGCATCCAAGGGCAGGGTTGGTATGGCTACACCTTC
CASIQGQGWYGYTF
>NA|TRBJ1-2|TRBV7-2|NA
TGTGCCAGCAGCTTGGATAGGGGGATCTATGGCTACACCTTC
CASSLDRGIYGYTF
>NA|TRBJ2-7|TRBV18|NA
TGTGCCAGCTCACCCGTCTCGACAGTCCTTAGCTCCTACGAGCAGTACTTC
CASSPVSTVLSSYEQYF
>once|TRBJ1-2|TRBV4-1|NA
TGCGCCAGCAGCCAAGTCCAGGTTACGGCTATCGATGGCTACACCTTC
CASSQVQVTAIDGYTF
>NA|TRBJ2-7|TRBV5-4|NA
TGTGCCAGCAGCACCTTTGACACGACCAAGTACGAGCAGTACTTC
CASSTFDTTKYEQYF